This T cell receptor beta chain emerged from a study of beta chain features in type 1 diabetes. The sequenced template was cDNA made from the entire isolated RNA. Produced via immunoSEQ multiplex PCR; TCRdb's table is partial and in-frame only. The sample includes some 150,000 clones, around 10% of them seen just once. Trimming took 3 bases from V and 5 from J, leaving 16 bases between them. Germline V gene data show CDR1 as KGHSH and CDR2 as LQKENI. This CDR3 spans 15 amino acids. A few counts support this clone. The sequence was obtained from a man younger than 30 in good health. The specimen sequenced was central memory CD4+ T cells from blood. V gene TRBV18 combines with J gene TRBJ1-1; the D is unclear. This CDR3 reads CASSPRTAWDTEAFF. Written as DNA, the CDR3 is TGTGCCAGCTCACCCCGGACCGCCTGGGATACTGAAGCTTTCTTT.